This record concerns one T cell receptor (beta chain) sequence. Its specificity is not known. This entry belongs to a study of T cell responses to AZD1222 COVID-19 vaccine. As for the study in general: Combined were second doses at about 4 or about 12 weeks.

Clones were sequenced by immunoSEQ multiplex PCR, and TCRdb holds only the in-frame ones, with some missing. Here the sample spans roughly 150,000 clones, just over 90% being singletons. Study-wide findings and caveats: The span of vaccine-associated CD4 TCRs extended across spike, with dominance at 160-218 and 743-854.

The sample here was peripheral blood, taken on day 0 of AZD1222 vaccination. The sequence derives from an adult in good health.

This CDR3 is CASSARTGVGGYTF. For the CDR3, the DNA is TGCGCCAGCAGCGCGAGGACAGGGGTAGGTGGCTACACCTTC. V is TRBV5-1 and J is TRBJ1-2; 9 bases fit TRBD1. The V segment lost 4 bases and the J segment 7 bases; nucleotides outside the gene matches: 8. Germline-derived CDR1 and CDR2 are SGHRS and YFSETQ. This CDR3 is built from 14 residues. Full variable domain (missing parts from reference TRBV5-1 and TRBJ1-2): KAGVTQTPRYLIKTRGQQVTLSCSPISGHRSVSWYQQTPGQGLQFLFEYFSETQRNKGNFPGRFSGRQFSNSRSEMNVSTLELGDSALYLCASSARTGVGGYTFGSGTRLTVV.